Sequencing of this TCR beta chain was carried out in a study of blood T cell repertoires in COVID-19. Seattle patients were enrolled while actively infected and followed longitudinally. Measured with immunoSEQ multiplex PCR; TCRdb has only the in-frame clones, and not every one. The repertoire includes fewer than 350,000 clones, over 85% of them detected once, and under 5% sits in the top ten. Germline CDR1 is MDHEN and CDR2 is SYDVKM. Trimming removed 4 bases from V and 5 bases from J, with 14 bases in between. This CDR3 has 14 residues. V is TRBV28 and J is TRBJ1-1; possible D gene TRBD1, 5 bases. The sequencing sample was made of peripheral blood. The receptor was derived from a woman aged 55-70 years with COVID-19, enrolled during active disease. The CDR3 DNA follows: TGTGCCAGCAGTTATGGAGGGGCCGGGACTGAAGCTTTCTTT. Translation gives CASSYGGAGTEAFF.